The clone carrying this TCR beta chain showed up just once. This specimen comes from a study of Ad26.COV2.S vaccination and SARS-CoV-2 variants. The overall study: Ad26.COV2.S, an intramuscular injection, was given once or twice 56 days apart.

The trim removed 2 bases at V and 1 base at J, leaving 7 bases unmatched. Germline V CDR1 and CDR2: LGHNA, YNFKEQ. The CDR3 runs to 17 residues. Documented treatment: 15 to 20 received Ad26.COV2.S at low or high dose, single or two shots; about five received placebo; per-sample allocation not given. Day 63 following the first vaccine or placebo injection was when the samples were taken. Data came from immunoSEQ multiplex PCR; TCRdb stores just in-frame clones and leaves some out. The sample comprises more than 350,000 clones, over 75% of which are singletons, and 9% to 15% rests with the top ten. Sequencing was performed on peripheral blood, taken in a trial of Ad26.COV2.S vaccine versus placebo. The rearrangement joins TRBV4-2 to TRBJ2-1; 8 bases agree with TRBD2. This TCR derives from a person between 18 and 60 years old who received the Ad26.COV2.S COVID-19 vaccine or a placebo. The CDR3 DNA reads as TGTGCCAGCAGCCAACCGACGAGCGGGAGTTCCTACAATGAGCAGTTCTTC. Translating gives CASSQPTSGSSYNEQFF.